These 30 T cell receptor beta chains originate from one sample sequenced in a study of human T cells and chemical hapten exposure. Each CDR3 protein gets one entry after TCRdb re-called the RACE reads with MiXCR. The table records approximately 50,000 distinct CDR3 sequences, 9.9% of them present only once. Time point noted: patch test 3, about 24 weeks after DPC sensitization. The treatment: therapeutic diphenylcyclopropenone sensitization with weekly scalp DPC. The specimen comprised whole blood, sampled in connection with sensitization to the hapten diphenylcyclopropenone (DPC). The receptors were sampled from a woman in her forties with alopecia areata. Some clones in this sample may be carry-over from other donors' samples.

The chain combines TRBV4-1 with TRBJ2-2, with D perhaps TRBD1 (6 bases). CDR1 MGHRA and CDR2 YSYEKL come from the germline V gene. The ends were cut back, 0 bases at V and 0 bases at J, with 17 bases in the middle. There are 19 residues in the CDR3. The CDR3 nucleotides are TGCGCCAGCAGCCAAGATAGTTGGGACACCGACACGAACACCGGGGAGCTGTTTTTT. Its translation is CASSQDSWDTDTNTGELFF.

The CDR3 loop is CASSVSSGGTTDTQYF. The DNA of the CDR3 is TGTGCCAGCAGCGTATCCAGCGGGGGAACAACAGATACGCAGTATTTT. The chain carries TRBV9 and TRBJ2-3; 8 positions match TRBD2. This CDR3 is 16 amino acids long. V lost 1 base to trimming and J lost 3 bases; unmatched junction nucleotides: 7. Germline assignment: CDR1 SGDLS and CDR2 YYNGEE.

This clonotype was detected many times. This chain connects TRBV7-8 to TRBJ2-7; 7 bases line up with TRBD1. Trimming cost V 3 bases and J 7 bases; bases outside gene matches: 9. Germline V gives CDR1 SGHVS, CDR2 FQNEAQ. The CDR3 runs 14 residues. The CDR3 reads CASSLSTGSSEQYF. The CDR3 nucleotides read TGTGCCAGCAGCTTGTCGACAGGGAGCTCGGAGCAGTACTTC. The full variable domain, its missing parts supplied by reference TRBV7-8 and TRBJ2-7, is GAGVSQSPRYKVAKRGQDVALRCDPISGHVSLFWYQQALGQGPEFLTYFQNEAQLDKSGLPSDRFFAERPEGSVSTLKIQRTQQEDSAVYLCASSLSTGSSEQYFGPGTRLTVT.

This clonotype was counted between two and nine times. The J gene is TRBJ1-1, the V gene TRBV9, with 8 bases identical to TRBD1. J was trimmed by 0 bases and V by 0 bases; bases with no gene match: 4. This CDR3 is built from 16 residues. CDR1 SGDLS and CDR2 YYNGEE come from the germline V gene. In DNA, the CDR3 is TGTGCCAGCAGCGTAGTTCCAGGGGGCTTGAACACTGAAGCTTTCTTT. It yields the protein CASSVVPGGLNTEAFF.

The chain carries TRBV12-3 or TRBV12-4 and TRBJ2-1, with 8 bases matching TRBD2. The CDR3 length is 14 residues. The junction had 11 bases not matched to a gene; V was cut back by 6 bases and J by 10 bases. CDR3 sequence: CASRTRGGSSEQFF. The CDR3 nucleotides are TGTGCCAGCAGAACACGGGGGGGATCCAGCGAGCAGTTCTTC.

The CDR3 loop is CASRGDWQNTEAFF. The CDR3 DNA is TGTGCCAGCAGGGGGGACTGGCAGAACACTGAAGCTTTCTTT. This rearrangement joins TRBV2 to TRBJ1-1, with D possibly matching TRBD1 (5 bases). The CDR3 totals 14 residues. V lost 6 bases to trimming and J lost 1 base, with 12 bases between them. CDR1 and CDR2 from the germline V gene are SNHLY and FYNNEI.

V and J are TRBV5-1 and TRBJ2-2, with 7 bases lining up with TRBD2. The length of the CDR3 is 18 residues. V shed 1 base and J 4 bases; nucleotides not matched to a gene: 13. CDR1 and CDR2 from the germline V gene are SGHRS and YFSETQ. The CDR3 loop is CASSLWAPTGRSTGELFF. The CDR3 bases are TGCGCCAGCAGCTTGTGGGCCCCGACCGGGAGGAGCACCGGGGAGCTGTTTTTT.

The chain couples TRBV20-1 to TRBJ1-5; D not certain. The CDR3 sequence is 11 residues long. V shed 7 bases and J shed 5 bases, with 9 bases lying between them. Germline CDR1 is DFQATT and CDR2 is SNEGSKA (reference sequence). The CDR3 loop is CSEQPDQPQHF. CDR3 bases: TGCAGTGAACAGCCTGATCAGCCCCAGCATTTT.

The chain uses TRBV28 and TRBJ1-2; D may be TRBD1 (5 bases). V was cut by 10 bases and J by 3 bases, with 18 bases left in between. The CDR3 length is 14 residues. In germline, CDR1 is MDHEN, CDR2 SYDVKM. The DNA of the CDR3 is TGTGCCACCTCTCGGCAGGGTGGGGACTATGGCTACACCTTC. Encoded protein: CATSRQGGDYGYTF.

The V call is TRBV20-1, the J call TRBJ2-3; 13 bases map to TRBD2. The CDR3 is 15 amino acids. The ends lost 4 bases at V and 1 base at J; junction bases unmatched: 2. Germline V gene lookup returns CDR1 DFQATT and CDR2 SNEGSKA (reference sequence). The CDR3 sequence is CSATGTSGGTDTQYF. For the CDR3, the DNA is TGCAGTGCTACTGGGACTAGCGGGGGCACAGATACGCAGTATTTT.

This clonotype was detected ten times or more. This chain joins TRBV20-1 and TRBJ2-7, with TRBD1 matching 7 bases. J was trimmed by 1 base and V by 2 bases; bases with no gene match: 2. CDR1 and CDR2 (germline): DFQATT, SNEGSKA (reference sequence). The CDR3 is 13 residues long. DNA for the CDR3: TGCAGTGCTAGAAGACAGGGATCCTACGAGCAGTACTTC. Amino acid sequence: CSARRQGSYEQYF.

V is TRBV6-2 or TRBV6-3 and J is TRBJ2-4, with D perhaps matching TRBD1 (6 bases). The germline V gene encodes CDR1 MNHEY and CDR2 SVGEGT. The CDR3 loop spans 16 amino acids. Trimming left V 2 bases short and J 6 bases short, with 17 bases between. In nucleotides, the CDR3 is TGTGCCAGCAGTTACCCTATTACAGGGTTTGGAAACATTCAGTACTTC. It yields the protein CASSYPITGFGNIQYF.

The CDR3 coding sequence is TGCAGTGCTAGAGAGTGGGTCAGGCCCTCTGGGGCCAACGTCCTGACTTTC. This sequence encodes CSAREWVRPSGANVLTF. This chain connects TRBV20-1 to TRBJ2-6, with D unresolved. Trimming removed 0 bases at V and 0 bases at J, with 12 bases between. Per the germline V gene, CDR1 is DFQATT and CDR2 is SNEGSKA (reference sequence). The CDR3 runs 17 residues.

Only a few counts were recorded for this clonotype. The chain couples TRBV4-3 to TRBJ2-3; 11 bases are shared with TRBD2. V lost 6 bases to trimming and J lost 3 bases; unmatched junction nucleotides: 5. The length of the CDR3 is 15 residues. Per germline, CDR1 LGHNA and CDR2 YSLEER. CDR3 loop: CASSIAGGPTDTQYF. The CDR3 nucleotides are TGCGCCAGCAGTATAGCGGGGGGGCCGACAGATACGCAGTATTTT.

The chain has TRBV7-2 and TRBJ2-7, with unresolved D. This CDR3 contains 13 residues. Trimming removed 3 bases at V and 0 bases at J, with 6 bases between. CDR1 SGHTA and CDR2 FQGNSA come from the germline V gene. The DNA for the CDR3 is TGTGCCAGCAGCTTCAAATACTCCTACGAGCAGTACTTC. It translates to CASSFKYSYEQYF.

This clonotype occurred many times. The chain has TRBV15 and TRBJ2-2; D possibly corresponds to TRBD2 (6 bases). V lost 0 bases and J lost 5, with 16 bases in between. CDR1 is LNHNV, CDR2 YYDKDF, per germline (reference sequence). This CDR3 has 17 residues. The CDR3 sequence is CATSRDWGGGRTGELFF. DNA of the CDR3: TGTGCCACCAGCAGAGATTGGGGCGGAGGGCGGACCGGGGAGCTGTTTTTT.

This chain links TRBV9 with TRBJ2-5; perhaps D is TRBD1 or TRBD2 (6 bases each). V was clipped by 0 bases and J by 4 bases, with 19 bases between them. This CDR3 is built from 17 residues. Germline V gene lookup returns CDR1 SGDLS and CDR2 YYNGEE. CDR3 DNA: TGTGCCAGCAGCGTAGCTACGGGGCCTCGGGGGCTAGAGACCCAGTACTTC. Translated: CASSVATGPRGLETQYF. Filled out from reference TRBV9 and TRBJ2-5, the complete variable domain reads DSGVTQTPKHLITATGQRVTLRCSPRSGDLSVYWYQQSLDQGLQFLIQYYNGEERAKGNILERFSAQQFPDLHSELNLSSLELGDSALYFCASSVATGPRGLETQYFGPGTRLLVL.

There are many counts of this clonotype. The CDR3 DNA reads as TGTGCCAGCAGCCTCAGGGGGGGTAATTCACCCCTCCACTTT. This translates into CASSLRGGNSPLHF. The chain links TRBV7-2 to TRBJ1-6; 7 positions match TRBD1. V was pared by 5 bases and J by 6 bases, with 4 bases of the junction left unmatched. CDR3 size: 14 residues. Germline CDR1 and CDR2: SGHTA and FQGNSA.

This clonotype was observed many times. The V gene is TRBV20-1, the J gene TRBJ2-5; D is perhaps TRBD2 (5 bases). Trimming cost V 1 base and J 2 bases, with 11 bases left between them. This CDR3 has 14 amino acids. Germline CDR1 reads DFQATT; CDR2 reads SNEGSKA (reference sequence). CDR3 sequence reads: CSARGLALQETQYF. The CDR3 DNA follows: TGCAGTGCTAGAGGGCTAGCTCTACAAGAGACCCAGTACTTC.

This clonotype appeared many times. The chain couples TRBV7-8 to TRBJ1-1; D remains unclear. CDR3 size: 13 residues. Germline CDR1 reads SGHVS; CDR2 reads FQNEAQ. V dropped 1 base and J dropped 7 bases, with 10 bases sitting between them. CDR3 sequence: CASSLDVGSEAFF. CDR3 DNA: TGTGCCAGCAGCTTAGATGTGGGCAGTGAAGCTTTCTTT.

This clonotype appeared many times. CDR3: CSASRVVGAYNEQFF. CDR3 sequence (DNA): TGCAGTGCTAGTCGGGTCGTGGGGGCGTACAATGAGCAGTTCTTC. This chain connects TRBV20-1 to TRBJ2-1, with a weak D call TRBD1 (6 bases). The V gene's germline CDR1 is DFQATT and CDR2 SNEGSKA (reference sequence). Trimming pared 3 bases from V and 4 bases from J, leaving 16 bases between. The CDR3 has 15 amino acids.

This clonotype was seen ten or more times. The chain carries TRBV27 and TRBJ2-7; D ambiguous. The length of the CDR3 is 15 residues. Germline assignment: CDR1 MNHEY and CDR2 SMNVEV (reference sequence). V dropped 2 bases and J dropped 0 bases, with 11 bases sitting between them. In DNA form, the CDR3 reads TGTGCCAGCAGTTTAGGCAGGCCAGACTCCTACGAGCAGTACTTC. Translated, it gives CASSLGRPDSYEQYF.

This clonotype appeared a few times. The V and J genes are TRBV7-7 and TRBJ1-2, with TRBD1 identical over 8 bases. This CDR3 has 18 amino acids. CDR1 SSHAT and CDR2 FNYEAQ come from the germline V gene (reference sequence). V lost 2 bases and J lost 2; bases outside the gene matches: 13. The CDR3 loop reads CASSLHPGQALQNYGYTF. The CDR3 nucleotides are TGTGCCAGCAGCTTACACCCGGGACAGGCCCTACAAAACTATGGCTACACCTTC.

This chain links TRBV20-1 with TRBJ1-6, with 7 bases aligning to TRBD1. CDR1 and CDR2 (germline): DFQATT, SNEGSKA (reference sequence). Unmatched junction bases numbered 10, after V lost 4 bases and J lost 7 bases. The CDR3 has 15 residues. The CDR3 region has the DNA TGCAGTGCTACAGGCAGGGGGAGCGTCAATTCACCCCTCCACTTT. This encodes CSATGRGSVNSPLHF.

This clonotype appeared many times. This rearrangement joins TRBV7-9 to TRBJ2-2, with 7 bases aligning to TRBD2. The CDR3 runs 16 residues. Germline V gene lookup returns CDR1 SEHNR and CDR2 FQNEAQ (reference sequence). V gave up 4 bases and J gave up 3 bases; unmatched junction bases: 8. The CDR3 sequence: CASSSRLAAHTGELFF. The CDR3 DNA reads as TGTGCCAGCAGCTCAAGACTAGCTGCGCACACCGGGGAGCTGTTTTTT.

The chain joins TRBV28 to TRBJ2-3, with D uncertain. CDR3 length: 13 residues. Germline values: CDR1 MDHEN, CDR2 SYDVKM. V gave up 4 bases and J gave up 4 bases, with 9 bases separating them. In nucleotides, the CDR3 is TGTGCCAGCAGTTCTCATACCTCAGATACGCAGTATTTT. It specifies CASSSHTSDTQYF. Full variable domain (rest looked up from reference TRBV28 and TRBJ2-3): DVKVTQSSRYLVKRTGEKVFLECVQDMDHENMFWYRQDPGLGLRLIYFSYDVKMKEKGDIPEGYSVSREKKERFSLILESASTNQTSMYLCASSSHTSDTQYFGPGTRLTVL.

This clonotype has a handful of counts. The V and J genes are TRBV7-2 and TRBJ1-3; D call uncertain. The V gene lost 5 bases and the J gene lost 4 bases, with 18 bases spanning the gap. CDR3 length equals 16 residues. Germline V lookup: CDR1 SGHTA, CDR2 FQGNSA. CDR3 in DNA: TGTGCCAGCAGCCCCAGCCGAAACAGTATCGGAAACACCATATATTTT. This sequence encodes CASSPSRNSIGNTIYF.

This clonotype showed up just a few times. The chain employs TRBV7-8 and TRBJ2-5; TRBD2 matches 8 bases. The V and J ends lost 5 bases and 7 bases, in that order; junction bases with no gene match: 12. The CDR3 has 15 residues. Germline CDR1 is SGHVS and CDR2 is FQNEAQ. CDR3 sequence reads: CASSIPGLGAGTQYF. CDR3 nucleotide sequence: TGTGCCAGCAGCATCCCGGGACTAGGGGCTGGGACCCAGTACTTC.

This clonotype was seen a few times. The chain has TRBV2 and TRBJ2-2; perhaps TRBD2 as D (5 bases). The CDR3 has 14 residues. Germline values: CDR1 SNHLY, CDR2 FYNNEI. The V end lost 6 bases, the J end lost 5 bases, and 13 bases lay between the germline ends. DNA of the CDR3: TGTGCCAGCAGATTCCGGGGAGCAACCGGGGAGCTGTTTTTT. Its protein product is CASRFRGATGELFF. Supplemented by reference TRBV2 and TRBJ2-2, the full variable domain reads EPEVTQTPSHQVTQMGQEVILRCVPISNHLYFYWYRQILGQKVEFLVSFYNNEISEKSEIFDDQFSVERPDGSNFTLKIRSTKLEDSAMYFCASRFRGATGELFFGEGSRLTVL.

The chain uses TRBV6-2 or TRBV6-3 and TRBJ1-2; D remains ambiguous. This CDR3 is 13 amino acids long. Germline CDR1 MNHEY, CDR2 SVGEGT. V dropped 3 bases and J dropped 10 bases, with 15 bases sitting between them. This chain's CDR3 is CASSYSSALDYTF. CDR3 nucleotide sequence: TGTGCCAGCAGTTATTCATCGGCGCTCGACTACACCTTC.